The entry below describes one T cell receptor (beta chain). The trim removed 2 bases at V and 9 bases at J, leaving 8 bases unmatched. CDR1 is MDHEN, CDR2 SYDVKM, per germline. The CDR3 length is 15 residues. This record belongs to a study of blood T cell repertoires in COVID-19. At the level of the study: From T cells, B-cell-depleted T cells, or PBMCs came the material, which was cDNA or gDNA.

The cohort comprised adults aged about 18 to 90 years residing in some 24 US areas. Participant-reported clinical history was the basis for cohort assignment. People in the exposed group encountered a COVID-19 case within 2 weeks before entering the study. Here immunoSEQ multiplex PCR was the method, and the copy in TCRdb shows in-frame clones only, minus some. The table has 140,000 to 150,000 clones, roughly nine tenths seen once. This chain links TRBV28 with TRBJ2-1; 9 bases fit TRBD2. The receptor comes from a woman aged 40-49 years who had been exposed to COVID-19. Sequenced: PBMCs or T cells enriched from blood (not recorded which). CDR3 loop: CASSLIGSGSSEQFF. The CDR3 region has the DNA TGTGCCAGCAGTTTAATTGGTAGCGGGAGCAGTGAGCAGTTCTTC. Using reference TRBV28 and TRBJ2-1 for the parts outside the CDR3, the full variable domain is DVKVTQSSRYLVKRTGEKVFLECVQDMDHENMFWYRQDPGLGLRLIYFSYDVKMKEKGDIPEGYSVSREKKERFSLILESASTNQTSMYLCASSLIGSGSSEQFFGPGTRLTVL.